The rows below give T cell receptor beta chains drawn from one sample of a study of cytomegalovirus exposure and HLA in healthy donors. TCRdb's table, derived via immunoSEQ multiplex PCR, lists solely in-frame clones and lacks some. The sample carries approximately 170,000 clones, around 65% recorded once. The sequenced sample was PBMCs. The receptors stem from a woman between 40 and 50 years old in good health and CMV-seropositive. The CDR3 runs from the conserved cysteine through the conserved F or W. The D gene is left open where the match is weak. Clone size is given for some rows only: seen once, a few or many times, or a class if the clone is expanded.

>TRBJ2-3|TRBV5-1|few|-
TGCGCCAGCAGCTTGGCACTAGGAGAGGTAGATACGCAGTATTTT
CASSLALGEVDTQYF
>TRBJ1-5|TRBV5-6|-|TRBD1
TGTGCCAGCAGCTTGGGAGGGACAGTGAATCAGCCCCAGCATTTT
CASSLGGTVNQPQHF
>TRBJ1-1|TRBV6-5|once|-
TGTGCCAGCAGTTACTCGAGTGGCGGGGAAGCTTTCTTT
CASSYSSGGEAFF
>TRBJ2-7|TRBV2|few|-
TGTGCCAGCAGTGGGGGGCCTAGCGGAAACTACGAGCAGTACTTC
CASSGGPSGNYEQYF
>TRBJ2-7|TRBV11-3|-|-
TGTGCCAGCAGCCGACGGGGGTCGTACGAGCAGTACTTC
CASSRRGSYEQYF
>TRBJ1-5|TRBV19|-|TRBD1
TGTGCCAGTAGTCAACGGACAGGGCAAAATCAGCCCCAGCATTTT
CASSQRTGQNQPQHF
>TRBJ2-3|TRBV18|few|TRBD1
TGTGCCAGCCCCCGAGGACAGGGGGCGGGAGATACGCAGTATTTT
CASPRGQGAGDTQYF
>TRBJ1-5|TRBV28|-|TRBD1
TGTGCCAGCAGCCCGTACAGGGGGCAGATCCCTTATAGCAATCAGCCCCAGCATTTT
CASSPYRGQIPYSNQPQHF
>TRBJ2-5|TRBV6-1|-|-
TGTGCCAGCAGGAGGACTAACCAAGAGACCCAGTACTTC
CASRRTNQETQYF
>TRBJ2-7|TRBV13|-|TRBD1
TGTGCCAGCAGCTTTGACAGGGGGCGAGAGCAGTACTTC
CASSFDRGREQYF
>TRBJ2-3|TRBV7-6|-|TRBD2
TGTGCCAGCAGCTTAGTTCGGAGGGCTAGCGGGAGGGCAGCGCCAGATACGCAGTATTTT
CASSLVRRASGRAAPDTQYF
>TRBJ1-3|TRBV6-5|-|-
TGTGCCAGCAGCCCCCCGGGGGTCTCTGGAAACACCATATATTTT
CASSPPGVSGNTIYF
>TRBJ2-7|TRBV5-1|few|TRBD2
TGCGCCAGCAAGGTCGACGGGAGGGCCGGCGAGCAGTACTTC
CASKVDGRAGEQYF
>TRBJ2-3|TRBV7-3|-|-
TGTGCCAGCAGCACGAACAGGGGCACAGATACGCAGTATTTT
CASSTNRGTDTQYF
>TRBJ2-7|TRBV1|-|-
TGCACCAGCAGCCCCTGGACGAGCGGGAGGGTTTACGAGCAGTACTTC
CTSSPWTSGRVYEQYF
>TRBJ2-5|TRBV28|-|-
TGTGCCAGCAGTTTTGGGGGGAGTCGGGAGACCCAGTACTTC
CASSFGGSRETQYF
>TRBJ2-7|TRBV27|-|-
TGTGCCAGCAGTTTTTTATCGGACTTGACCTACGAGCAGTACTTC
CASSFLSDLTYEQYF
>TRBJ2-1|TRBV5-4|-|TRBD2
TGTGCCAGCAGCTCGGGACTAGCGGGAAGTATGTTCGAGGATGAGCAGTTCTTC
CASSSGLAGSMFEDEQFF
>TRBJ1-1|TRBV19|once|-
TGTGCCAGTAGTATGGAGAGGTTGAACACTGAAGCTTTCTTT
CASSMERLNTEAFF
>TRBJ2-7|TRBV28|-|-
TGTGCCAGCAGTTTGAGCCTAGATACCTACGAGCAGTACTTC
CASSLSLDTYEQYF
>TRBJ2-2|TRBV6-1|-|-
TGTGCCAGCAGTGAAGTGGCAGGGACCGGGGAGCTGTTTTTT
CASSEVAGTGELFF
>TRBJ2-7|TRBV14|-|TRBD2
TGTGCCAGCAGCCCCATTGCGGGAGTGAGAGACGAGCAGTACTTC
CASSPIAGVRDEQYF
>TRBJ2-3|TRBV7-3|-|TRBD2
TGTGCCAGCAGCCCCGGACTAGCGGGAGGCACGCAGTATTTT
CASSPGLAGGTQYF
>TRBJ1-2|TRBV6-1|few|-
TGTGCCAGCAGTGATGTGTCGTATGGCTACACCTTC
CASSDVSYGYTF
>TRBJ2-6|TRBV5-4|many|TRBD2
TGTGCCAGCAGCTCCGCTAGCGGGAGGCCGAGAGGTGGGGCCAACGTCCTGACTTTC
CASSSASGRPRGGANVLTF
>TRBJ2-1|TRBV5-1|-|-
TGCGCCAGCAGCTGGGACTCCGAGGATGAGCAGTTCTTC
CASSWDSEDEQFF
>TRBJ1-2|TRBV19|-|-
TGTGCCAGTTCCCTCGGGGGCTACACCTTC
CASSLGGYTF
>TRBJ2-6|TRBV19|-|-
TGTGCCAGTAGCAGAGGCTCTGGGGCCAACGTCCTGACTTTC
CASSRGSGANVLTF
>TRBJ2-2|TRBV27|-|-
TGTGCCAGCAGTTTATTGGGGTTTGGGACACAGAACACCGGGGAGCTGTTTTTT
CASSLLGFGTQNTGELFF
>TRBJ2-3|TRBV4-3|-|TRBD2
TGCGCCAGCAGCCAAGGGCTAGCGGGAGGGCCCAACACAGATACGCAGTATTTT
CASSQGLAGGPNTDTQYF
>TRBJ2-1|TRBV7-2|once|TRBD1
TGTGCCAGCAGCTTGCGACAGGGGGCTTACAATGAGCAGTTCTTC
CASSLRQGAYNEQFF
>TRBJ2-2|TRBV5-1|-|-
TGCGCCAGCTGGACAGATGGAACGAACACCGGGGAGCTGTTTTTT
CASWTDGTNTGELFF
>TRBJ2-7|TRBV19|few|TRBD2
TGTGCCAGTAGTACACTAGCGGGAGGCTCCTACGAGCAGTACTTC
CASSTLAGGSYEQYF
>TRBJ2-5|TRBV5-4|-|TRBD1
TGTGCCAGCACCGGACAGGTTAAAGAGACCCAGTACTTC
CASTGQVKETQYF
>TRBJ1-1|TRBV5-1|few|TRBD1
TGCGCCAGCAGCTTGGCCACAAACAGGGGAGGGAACACTGAAGCTTTCTTT
CASSLATNRGGNTEAFF
>TRBJ2-3|TRBV6-5|-|-
TGTGCCAGCAGTAGTTGGGGCGATGCGCAGTATTTT
CASSSWGDAQYF
>TRBJ2-7|TRBV6-6|-|TRBD1
TGTGCCAGCATAAAGGACAGGGCCGCCTACGAGCAGTACTTC
CASIKDRAAYEQYF
>TRBJ2-3|TRBV7-2|-|TRBD2
TGTGCCAGCAGCTTACTAGCGGGAGCAGATACGCAGTATTTT
CASSLLAGADTQYF
>TRBJ2-5|TRBV4-3|-|-
TGCGCCAGCAGCCAAGTAGCGGCCGTACAAGAGACCCAGTACTTC
CASSQVAAVQETQYF